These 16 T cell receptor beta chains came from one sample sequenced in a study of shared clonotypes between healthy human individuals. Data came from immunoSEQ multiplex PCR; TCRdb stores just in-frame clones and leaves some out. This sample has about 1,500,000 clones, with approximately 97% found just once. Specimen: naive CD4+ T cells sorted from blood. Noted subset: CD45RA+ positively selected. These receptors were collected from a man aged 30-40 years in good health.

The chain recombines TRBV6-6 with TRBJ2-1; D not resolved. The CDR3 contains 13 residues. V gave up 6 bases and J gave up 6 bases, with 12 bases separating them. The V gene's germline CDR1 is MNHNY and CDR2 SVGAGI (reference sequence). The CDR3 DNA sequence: TGTGCCAGCAGCAAGTCGTCAGGCAATGAGCAGTTCTTC. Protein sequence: CASSKSSGNEQFF.

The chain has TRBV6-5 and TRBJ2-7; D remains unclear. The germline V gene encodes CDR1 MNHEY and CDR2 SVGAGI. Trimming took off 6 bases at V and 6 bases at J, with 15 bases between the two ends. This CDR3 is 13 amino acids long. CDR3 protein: CASSQVFPSEQYF. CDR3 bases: TGTGCCAGCAGCCAGGTATTCCCGTCCGAGCAGTACTTC.

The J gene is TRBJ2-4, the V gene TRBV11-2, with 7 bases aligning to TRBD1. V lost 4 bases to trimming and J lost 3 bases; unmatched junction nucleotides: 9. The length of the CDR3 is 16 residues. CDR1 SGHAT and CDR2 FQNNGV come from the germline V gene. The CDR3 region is CASSSTGEFGKNIQYF. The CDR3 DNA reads TGTGCCAGCAGCTCAACAGGGGAGTTCGGCAAAAACATTCAGTACTTC.

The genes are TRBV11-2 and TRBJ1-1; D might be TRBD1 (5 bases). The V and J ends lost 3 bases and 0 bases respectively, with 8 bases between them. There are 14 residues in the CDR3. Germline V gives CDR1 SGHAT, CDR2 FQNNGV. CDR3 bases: TGTGCCAGCAGCTTCCGGGGCATGAACACTGAAGCTTTCTTT. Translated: CASSFRGMNTEAFF.

The CDR3 sequence: CASSVDRGQETQYF. CDR3 in DNA: TGCGCCAGCAGCGTGGACAGGGGGCAAGAGACCCAGTACTTC. The chain is built from TRBV5-1 and TRBJ2-5; 10 bases align to TRBD1. Germline lookup yields CDR1 SGHRS and CDR2 YFSETQ. CDR3 length: 14 amino acids. Germline trimming cut 4 bases from V and 2 bases from J; bases unmatched to any gene: 2.

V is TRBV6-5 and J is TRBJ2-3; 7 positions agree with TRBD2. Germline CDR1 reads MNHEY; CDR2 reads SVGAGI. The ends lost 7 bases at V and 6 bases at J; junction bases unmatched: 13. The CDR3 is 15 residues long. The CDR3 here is CASNPSGTISDTQYF. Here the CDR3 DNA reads TGTGCCAGCAACCCCTCCGGGACTATTTCTGATACGCAGTATTTT.

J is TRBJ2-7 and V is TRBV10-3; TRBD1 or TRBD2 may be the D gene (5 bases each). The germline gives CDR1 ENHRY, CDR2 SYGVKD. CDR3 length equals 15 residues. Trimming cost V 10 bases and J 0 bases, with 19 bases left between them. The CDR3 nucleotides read TGTGCCACAATTATGCCGGGACGGAGCTCCTACGAGCAGTACTTC. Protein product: CATIMPGRSSYEQYF.

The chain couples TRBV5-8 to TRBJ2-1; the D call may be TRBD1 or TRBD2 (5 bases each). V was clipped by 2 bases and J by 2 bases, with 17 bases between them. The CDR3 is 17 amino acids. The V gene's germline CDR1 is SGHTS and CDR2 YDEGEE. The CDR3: CASSLVAGAGTYNEQFF. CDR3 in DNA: TGTGCCAGCAGCTTAGTAGCCGGGGCCGGGACCTACAATGAGCAGTTCTTC.

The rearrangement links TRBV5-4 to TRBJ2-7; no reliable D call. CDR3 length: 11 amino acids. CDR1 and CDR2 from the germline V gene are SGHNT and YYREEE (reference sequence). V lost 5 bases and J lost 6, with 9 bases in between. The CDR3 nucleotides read TGTGCCAGCAGTGACCGGGCCGAGCAGTACTTC. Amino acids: CASSDRAEQYF.

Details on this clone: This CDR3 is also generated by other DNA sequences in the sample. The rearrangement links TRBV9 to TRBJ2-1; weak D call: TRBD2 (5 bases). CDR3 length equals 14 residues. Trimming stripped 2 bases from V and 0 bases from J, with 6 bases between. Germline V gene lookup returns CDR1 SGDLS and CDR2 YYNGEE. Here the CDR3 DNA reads TGTGCCAGCAGCGTTGGGAGCTCCTACAATGAGCAGTTCTTC. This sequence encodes CASSVGSSYNEQFF.

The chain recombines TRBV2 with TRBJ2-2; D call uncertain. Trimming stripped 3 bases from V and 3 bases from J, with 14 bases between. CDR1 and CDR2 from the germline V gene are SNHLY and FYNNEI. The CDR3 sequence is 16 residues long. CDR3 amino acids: CASSEEAPDYTGELFF. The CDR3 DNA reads TGTGCCAGCAGTGAGGAAGCACCTGACTACACCGGGGAGCTGTTTTTT.

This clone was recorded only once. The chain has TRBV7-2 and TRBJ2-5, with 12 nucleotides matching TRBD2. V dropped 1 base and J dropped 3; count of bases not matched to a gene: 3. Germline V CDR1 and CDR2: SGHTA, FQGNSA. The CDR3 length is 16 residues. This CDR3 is CASSLEASGREETQYF. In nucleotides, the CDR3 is TGTGCCAGCAGCTTAGAGGCTAGCGGGAGGGAAGAGACCCAGTACTTC.

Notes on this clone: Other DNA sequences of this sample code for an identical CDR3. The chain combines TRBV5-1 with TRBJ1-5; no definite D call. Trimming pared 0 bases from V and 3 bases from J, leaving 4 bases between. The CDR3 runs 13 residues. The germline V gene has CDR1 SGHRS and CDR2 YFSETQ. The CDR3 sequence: CASSLGSNQPQHF. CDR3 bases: TGCGCCAGCAGCTTGGGCTCCAATCAGCCCCAGCATTTT.

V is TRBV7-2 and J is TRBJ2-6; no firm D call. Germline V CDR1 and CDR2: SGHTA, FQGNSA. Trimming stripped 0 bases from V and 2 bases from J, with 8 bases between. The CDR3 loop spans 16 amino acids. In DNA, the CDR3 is TGTGCCAGCAGCTTAGCTGGTCTAGCTGGGGCCAACGTCCTGACTTTC. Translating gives CASSLAGLAGANVLTF.

Written as DNA, the CDR3 is TGTGCCAGCAGCTTGGAACTCGGGACAGCCTACGAGCAGTACTTC. Amino acids: CASSLELGTAYEQYF. This chain joins TRBV7-8 and TRBJ2-7; TRBD1 matches 7 bases. Germline loops: CDR1 SGHVS, CDR2 FQNEAQ. The ends lost 3 bases at V and 2 bases at J; junction bases unmatched: 7. The CDR3 has 15 residues.

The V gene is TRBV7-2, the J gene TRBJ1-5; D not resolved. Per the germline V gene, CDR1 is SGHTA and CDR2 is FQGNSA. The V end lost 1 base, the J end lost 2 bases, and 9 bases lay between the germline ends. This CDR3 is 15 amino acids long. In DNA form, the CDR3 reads TGTGCCAGCAGCTTAGTCTTTGGGGGCAATCAGCCCCAGCATTTT. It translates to CASSLVFGGNQPQHF.